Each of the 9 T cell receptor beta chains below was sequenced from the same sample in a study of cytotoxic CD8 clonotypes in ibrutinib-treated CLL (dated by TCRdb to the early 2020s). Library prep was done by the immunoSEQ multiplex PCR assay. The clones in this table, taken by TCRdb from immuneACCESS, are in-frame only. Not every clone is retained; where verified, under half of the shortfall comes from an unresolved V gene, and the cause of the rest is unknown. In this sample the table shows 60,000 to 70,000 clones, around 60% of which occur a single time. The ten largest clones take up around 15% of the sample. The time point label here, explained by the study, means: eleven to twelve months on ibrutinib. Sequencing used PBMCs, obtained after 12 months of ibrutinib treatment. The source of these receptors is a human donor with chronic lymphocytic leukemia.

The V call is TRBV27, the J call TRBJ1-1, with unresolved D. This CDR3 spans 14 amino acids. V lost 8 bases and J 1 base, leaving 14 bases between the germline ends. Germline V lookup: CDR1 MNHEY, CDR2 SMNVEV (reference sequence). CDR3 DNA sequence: TGTGCCAGCCGAATTAGAGGAGGGAACACTGAAGCTTTCTTT. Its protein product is CASRIRGGNTEAFF.

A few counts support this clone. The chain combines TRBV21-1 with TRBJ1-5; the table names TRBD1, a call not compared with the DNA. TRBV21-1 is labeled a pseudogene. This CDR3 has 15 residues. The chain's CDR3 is CASSRAGQQNQPQHF. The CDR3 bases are TGTGCCAGCAGCAGGGCGGGACAGCAAAATCAGCCCCAGCATTTT.

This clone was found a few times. CDR3 region: CASRPVPGELFF. The CDR3, as DNA: TGTGCCAGCCGCCCAGTGCCCGGGGAGCTGTTTTTT. The chain links TRBV7-6 to TRBJ2-2; D remains ambiguous. The CDR3 spans 12 residues. V gave up 8 bases and J gave up 6 bases, with 10 bases separating them. Germline CDR1 and CDR2: SGHVS and FNYEAQ.

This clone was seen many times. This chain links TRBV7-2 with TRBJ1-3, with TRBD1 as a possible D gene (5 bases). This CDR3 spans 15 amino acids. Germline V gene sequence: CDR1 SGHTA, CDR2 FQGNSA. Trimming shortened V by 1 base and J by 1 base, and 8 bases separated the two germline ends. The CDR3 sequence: CASSLDGTSGNTIYF. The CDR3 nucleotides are TGTGCCAGCAGCTTAGATGGGACTTCTGGAAACACCATATATTTT.

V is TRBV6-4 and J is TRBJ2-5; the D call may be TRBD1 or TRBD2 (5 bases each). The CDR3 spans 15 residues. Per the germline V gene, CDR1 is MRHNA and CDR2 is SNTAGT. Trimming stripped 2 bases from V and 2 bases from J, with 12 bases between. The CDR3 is CASSDPGPGQETQYF. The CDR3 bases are TGTGCCAGCAGTGACCCGGGACCGGGACAAGAGACCCAGTACTTC.

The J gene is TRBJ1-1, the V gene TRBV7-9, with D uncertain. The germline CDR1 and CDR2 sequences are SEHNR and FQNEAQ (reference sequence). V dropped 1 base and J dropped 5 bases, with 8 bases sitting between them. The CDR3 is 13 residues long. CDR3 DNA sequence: TGTGCCAGCAGCTTAGACGTCCTAACTGAAGCTTTCTTT. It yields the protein CASSLDVLTEAFF.

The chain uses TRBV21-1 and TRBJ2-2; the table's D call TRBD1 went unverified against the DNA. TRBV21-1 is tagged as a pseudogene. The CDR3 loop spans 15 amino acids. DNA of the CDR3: TGTGCCAGCAGTCTTGGACAGGATGAGGGCGGGGAGCTGTTTTTT. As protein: CASSLGQDEGGELFF.

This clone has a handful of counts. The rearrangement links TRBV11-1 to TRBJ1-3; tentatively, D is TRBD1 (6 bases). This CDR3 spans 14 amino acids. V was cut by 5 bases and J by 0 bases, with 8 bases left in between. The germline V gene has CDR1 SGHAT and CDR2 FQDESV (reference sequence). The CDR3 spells CASSRDNSGNTIYF. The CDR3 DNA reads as TGTGCCAGCAGCCGGGACAACTCTGGAAACACCATATATTTT.

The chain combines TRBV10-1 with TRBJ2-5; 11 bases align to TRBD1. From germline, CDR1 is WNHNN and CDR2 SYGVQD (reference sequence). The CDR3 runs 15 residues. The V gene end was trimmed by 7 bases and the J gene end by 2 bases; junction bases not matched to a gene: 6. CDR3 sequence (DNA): TGCGCCAGCACCCCGGGACAGGGGGGGCAAGAGACCCAGTACTTC. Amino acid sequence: CASTPGQGGQETQYF.